Listed below are T cell receptor beta chains from one sample, sequenced in a study of human T cells and chemical hapten exposure. TCRdb re-called the RACE reads with MiXCR, one entry per CDR3 protein. The sample includes some 100,000 distinct CDR3 sequences, 9.2% of them seen just once. The source material was whole blood, sampled in connection with sensitization to the hapten diphenylcyclopropenone (DPC). Every receptor here comes from a middle-aged woman with alopecia areata. Some clones in this sample may be carry-over from other donors' samples. CDR3s include the opening cysteine and the closing phenylalanine or tryptophan. A D gene is named only where the DNA matches it firmly. A clone size is listed for some rows: how often the clone was seen (once, few, many), or a class if it is expanded.

>many|TRBV7-9|-|TRBJ1-2
CASSLRRQYGYTF
TGTGCCAGCAGCTTAAGACGGCAATATGGCTACACCTTC
>few|TRBV9|-|TRBJ2-1
CASSTGSNEQFF
TGTGCCAGCAGCACCGGGAGCAATGAGCAGTTCTTC
>-|TRBV7-6|TRBD2|TRBJ2-2
CASSLMGLAGGFNTGELFF
TGTGCCAGCAGCTTGATGGGACTAGCGGGGGGCTTCAACACCGGGGAGCTGTTTTTT
>many|TRBV3-1|-|TRBJ1-2
CASSQVRAGPYGYTF
TGTGCCAGCAGCCAAGTGAGGGCGGGACCTTATGGCTACACCTTC
>-|TRBV9|-|TRBJ1-1
CASSVGWGQTEAFF
TGTGCCAGCAGCGTTGGTTGGGGGCAGACTGAAGCTTTCTTT
>many|TRBV29-1|-|TRBJ2-7
CSVELRDKYEQYF
TGCAGCGTTGAACTCCGGGATAAATACGAGCAGTACTTC
>-|TRBV7-2|-|TRBJ1-4
CASSFSRGDEKLFF
TGTGCCAGCAGCTTCTCCAGGGGAGATGAAAAACTGTTTTTT
>many|TRBV29-1|-|TRBJ2-7
CSASDGSYEQYF
TGCAGCGCGTCGGACGGGTCCTACGAGCAGTACTTC
>few|TRBV5-1|-|TRBJ2-3
CASSFTWDTQYF
TGCGCCAGCAGCTTTACTTGGGATACGCAGTATTTT
>few|TRBV5-6|-|TRBJ2-7
CASSHGPAPTSYEQYF
TGTGCCAGCAGCCACGGTCCAGCCCCAACCTCCTACGAGCAGTACTTC
>many|TRBV7-7|-|TRBJ1-1
CASSPSGLNTEAFF
TGTGCCAGCAGCCCGTCAGGGTTGAACACTGAAGCTTTCTTT
>few|TRBV28|-|TRBJ1-1
CASSPGGKHTEAFF
TGTGCCAGCAGCCCCGGGGGAAAGCACACTGAAGCTTTCTTT
>-|TRBV6-1|TRBD2|TRBJ2-4
CASSEARGLAGVGAKNIQYF
TGTGCCAGCAGTGAAGCGCGGGGACTAGCGGGGGTTGGGGCCAAAAACATTCAGTACTTC
>few|TRBV6-2/TRBV6-3|-|TRBJ1-5
CASSYDSGVSQPQHF
TGTGCCAGCAGTTACGATTCAGGGGTAAGTCAGCCCCAGCATTTT
>few|TRBV30|-|TRBJ1-6
CAWSTTAIPSPLHF
TGTGCCTGGAGTACGACTGCGATACCTTCACCCCTCCACTTT
>many|TRBV7-2|-|TRBJ2-1
CASSPQRAYNEQFF
TGTGCCAGCAGCCCCCAGCGGGCTTACAATGAGCAGTTCTTC
>many|TRBV10-2|-|TRBJ2-5
CASSVQGILETQYF
TGCGCCAGCAGCGTCCAGGGAATTTTGGAGACCCAGTACTTC
>many|TRBV6-2/TRBV6-3|TRBD1|TRBJ1-5
CASRPLGTVNFNQPQHF
TGTGCCAGCAGGCCCCTCGGGACAGTCAATTTCAATCAGCCCCAGCATTTT
>many|TRBV3-1|-|TRBJ1-5
CASSQEVSNQPQHF
TGTGCCAGCAGCCAAGAGGTGTCCAATCAGCCCCAGCATTTT
>few|TRBV7-9|TRBD2|TRBJ2-3
CASRRLAGGQDTQYF
TGTGCCAGCAGACGACTAGCGGGGGGGCAAGATACGCAGTATTTT
>many|TRBV19|TRBD1|TRBJ2-7
CASKQGARDEQYF
TGTGCCAGCAAGCAGGGGGCCAGAGACGAGCAGTACTTC
>-|TRBV28|TRBD1|TRBJ1-6
CASGSFRQGTTLHF
TGTGCCAGCGGTTCATTTCGACAGGGGACCACTCTCCACTTT
>many|TRBV9|TRBD2|TRBJ2-7
CASSHGGGYEQYF
TGTGCCAGCAGTCATGGCGGGGGCTACGAGCAGTACTTC
>-|TRBV5-1|-|TRBJ2-3
CASSTDSNTDTQYF
TGCGCCAGCAGCACAGACTCCAACACAGATACGCAGTATTTT
>few|TRBV20-1|-|TRBJ1-4
CSVGGANEKLFF
TGCAGTGTTGGGGGGGCTAATGAAAAACTGTTTTTT
>many|TRBV6-2/TRBV6-3|-|TRBJ2-1
CASSYVVAGYEQFF
TGTGCCAGCAGTTACGTCGTGGCAGGCTATGAGCAGTTCTTC
>few|TRBV29-1|-|TRBJ2-5
CSAGGGQETQYF
TGCAGCGCCGGTGGGGGGCAAGAGACCCAGTACTTC
>many|TRBV10-2|TRBD2|TRBJ2-3
CASTSSGDPRQYF
TGCGCCAGCACCAGTAGCGGGGACCCCAGGCAGTATTTT
>many|TRBV5-1|-|TRBJ2-1
CASSLAPGANEQFF
TGCGCCAGCAGCTTGGCCCCGGGGGCGAATGAGCAGTTCTTC
>-|TRBV7-2|-|TRBJ2-7
CASSLVQRRDEQYF
TGTGCCAGCAGCTTAGTCCAGCGCAGGGACGAGCAGTACTTC
>-|TRBV11-3|-|TRBJ2-3
CASSSGDTDTQYF
TGTGCCAGCAGCTCCGGGGACACAGATACGCAGTATTTT
>-|TRBV7-9|-|TRBJ2-1
CASSLDGTHRSDEQFF
TGTGCCAGCAGCTTAGATGGCACACACAGGTCCGATGAGCAGTTCTTC
>-|TRBV5-4|-|TRBJ2-5
CASSLLEGGEETQYF
TGTGCCAGCAGCCTCCTAGAAGGGGGGGAAGAGACCCAGTACTTC
>-|TRBV14|-|TRBJ1-6
CASSQDPWQYNSPLHF
TGTGCCAGCAGCCAAGACCCGTGGCAGTATAATTCACCCCTCCATTTT